This TCR beta chain was documented in a study of blood T cell repertoires in COVID-19. Turning to the study itself: The origin of the acute and convalescent COVID-19 samples was the United States, Italy and Spain. Sources were T cells, B-cell-depleted T cells, or PBMCs; the material itself was cDNA or gDNA.

Authors' analysis steps: From reference gene primer amplification, estimates of nucleated cell counts were derived. Sequenced by immunoSEQ multiplex PCR; TCRdb stores in-frame clones only, minus some. Clone size and V and J calls were adopted from that table, with D and trimming inferred from the DNA. In the table there are tens of thousands of clones, less than 90% of which are singletons. Germline V lookup: CDR1 LGHNA, CDR2 YNFKEQ. This CDR3 region has 15 residues. With V trimmed by 3 bases and J by 6 bases, 10 bases remained unmatched. The sequence was obtained from a human donor in a cohort sampled during active COVID-19. Sequenced input: peripheral blood. This sequence joins TRBV4-2 and TRBJ1-2; 7 nucleotides line up with TRBD1. The CDR3 sequence is CASSQNPGTADGYTF. In nucleotides, the CDR3 is TGTGCCAGCAGCCAGAACCCAGGGACAGCCGATGGCTACACCTTC.